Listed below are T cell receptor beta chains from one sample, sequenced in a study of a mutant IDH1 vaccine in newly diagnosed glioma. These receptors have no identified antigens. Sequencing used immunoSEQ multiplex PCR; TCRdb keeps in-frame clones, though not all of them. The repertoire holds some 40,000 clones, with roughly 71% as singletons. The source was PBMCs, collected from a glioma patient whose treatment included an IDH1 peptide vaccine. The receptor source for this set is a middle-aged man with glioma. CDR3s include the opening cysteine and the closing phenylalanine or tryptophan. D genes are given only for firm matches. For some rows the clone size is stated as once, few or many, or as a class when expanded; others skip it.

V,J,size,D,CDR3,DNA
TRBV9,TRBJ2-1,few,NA,CASSVDIHNEQFF,TGTGCCAGCAGCGTAGATATTCACAATGAGCAGTTCTTC
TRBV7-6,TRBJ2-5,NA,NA,CASSWANQETQYF,TGTGCCAGCAGCTGGGCCAACCAAGAGACCCAGTACTTC
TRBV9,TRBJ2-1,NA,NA,CASSVGSGEQFF,TGTGCCAGCAGCGTAGGATCAGGAGAGCAGTTCTTC
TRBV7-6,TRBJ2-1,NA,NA,CASSLGVPSSYNEQFF,TGTGCCAGCAGCTTAGGGGTGCCTAGCTCCTACAATGAGCAGTTCTTC
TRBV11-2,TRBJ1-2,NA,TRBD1,CASSPDRAGGYTF,TGTGCCAGCAGCCCTGACAGGGCCGGTGGCTACACCTTC
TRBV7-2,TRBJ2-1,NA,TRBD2,CASSDRRSGRVGEQFF,TGTGCCAGCAGCGACCGAAGGAGCGGGAGGGTGGGGGAGCAGTTCTTC
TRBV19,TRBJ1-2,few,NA,CASSIRGADYGYTF,TGTGCCAGTAGTATCCGGGGTGCAGACTATGGCTACACCTTC
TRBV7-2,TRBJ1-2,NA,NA,CASSPRNPGEAHRYTF,TGTGCCAGCAGCCCCCGCAATCCGGGCGAAGCCCATCGCTACACCTTC
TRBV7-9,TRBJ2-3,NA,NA,CASSLSQAFTF,TGTGCCAGCAGCTTATCCCAGGCTTTTACCTTT
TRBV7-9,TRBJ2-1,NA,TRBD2,CAESSGINNEQFF,TGTGCCGAATCTAGCGGGATAAACAATGAGCAGTTCTTC
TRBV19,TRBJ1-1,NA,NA,CASSSGLGSGAFF,TGTGCCAGTAGTAGTGGCTTGGGGAGCGGAGCTTTCTTT
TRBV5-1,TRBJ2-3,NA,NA,CASRGRGYQTTDTQYF,TGCGCCAGCAGGGGTAGGGGGTACCAGACGACAGATACGCAGTATTTT
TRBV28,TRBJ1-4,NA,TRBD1,CASSEATGLGEKLFF,TGTGCCAGCAGTGAGGCGACAGGGTTGGGTGAAAAACTGTTTTTT
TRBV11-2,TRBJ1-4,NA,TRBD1,CASSTISGTGTEKLFF,TGTGCCAGCAGCACTATTTCCGGGACAGGGACTGAAAAACTGTTTTTT
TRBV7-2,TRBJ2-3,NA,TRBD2,CASSPLAGLTDTQYF,TGTGCCAGCAGCCCCCTAGCGGGACTCACAGATACGCAGTATTTT
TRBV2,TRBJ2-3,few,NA,CASRALDGVTDTQYF,TGTGCCAGCAGAGCACTAGATGGGGTCACAGATACGCAGTATTTT
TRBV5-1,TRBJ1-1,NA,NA,CASSWEGSEAFF,TGTGCCAGCAGCTGGGAGGGGAGTGAAGCTTTCTTT
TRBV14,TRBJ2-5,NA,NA,CASSARPQQETQYF,TGTGCCAGCAGCGCTCGGCCACAGCAAGAGACCCAGTACTTC
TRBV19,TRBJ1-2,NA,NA,CASAMGGYLYGYTF,TGTGCCAGTGCCATGGGTGGCTACCTCTATGGCTACACCTTC
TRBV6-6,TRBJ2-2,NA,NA,CASSYQLNTGELFF,TGTGCCAGCAGTTACCAACTCAACACCGGGGAGCTGTTTTTT
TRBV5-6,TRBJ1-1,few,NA,CASSVSPRGMNTEAFF,TGTGCCAGCAGCGTGTCCCCTAGAGGTATGAACACTGAAGCTTTCTTT
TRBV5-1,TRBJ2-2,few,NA,CASRFGGLDTGELFF,TGCGCCAGCAGGTTTGGGGGGCTAGACACCGGGGAGCTGTTTTTT
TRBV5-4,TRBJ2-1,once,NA,CASSSYSNEQFF,TGTGCCAGCAGCAGCTACTCGAATGAGCAGTTCTTC
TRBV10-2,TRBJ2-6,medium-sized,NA,CASSPGYGANVLTF,TGCGCCAGCAGTCCGGGTTATGGGGCCAACGTCCTGACTTTC
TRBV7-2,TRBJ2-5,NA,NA,CASSPDRFQETQYF,TGTGCCAGCAGCCCTGACAGGTTTCAAGAGACCCAGTACTTC
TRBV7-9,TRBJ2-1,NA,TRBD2,CASSLMASGSSYEQFF,TGTGCCAGCAGCTTAATGGCTAGCGGGAGTAGCTATGAGCAGTTCTTC
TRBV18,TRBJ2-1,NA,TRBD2,CASSLTGTRTYNEQFF,TGTGCCAGCTCATTGACCGGGACTAGGACCTACAATGAGCAGTTCTTC
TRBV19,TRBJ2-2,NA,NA,CASSTGAIRARRSNTGELFF,TGTGCCAGTAGTACCGGCGCGATCCGGGCCAGACGCTCGAACACCGGGGAGCTGTTTTTT
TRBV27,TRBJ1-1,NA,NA,CASSPDGRTQAFF,TGTGCCAGCAGTCCCGATGGACGGACTCAAGCTTTCTTT
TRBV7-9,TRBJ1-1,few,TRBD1,CASSSGGTGEGEAFF,TGTGCCAGCAGCTCGGGGGGTACAGGGGAGGGTGAAGCTTTCTTT
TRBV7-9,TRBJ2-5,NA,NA,CASSQQPGVGGGQETQYF,TGTGCCAGCAGCCAGCAGCCCGGAGTGGGGGGAGGCCAAGAGACCCAGTACTTC
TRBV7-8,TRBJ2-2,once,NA,CASSLAYPNAGELFF,TGTGCCAGCAGCTTAGCGTATCCGAACGCCGGGGAGCTGTTTTTT
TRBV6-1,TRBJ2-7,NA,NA,CASSLGVEQYF,TGTGCCAGCAGTTTGGGCGTCGAGCAGTACTTC
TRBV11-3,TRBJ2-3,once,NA,CASSSRLTSSTDTQYF,TGTGCCAGCAGCTCCCGACTGACTTCTAGCACAGATACGCAGTATTTT
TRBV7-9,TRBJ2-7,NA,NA,CASSPRGPYEQYF,TGTGCCAGCAGCCCCCGGGGGCCCTACGAGCAGTACTTC
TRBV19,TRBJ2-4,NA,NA,CASSIDVGWDIQYF,TGTGCCAGTAGTATAGATGTCGGGTGGGACATTCAGTACTTC
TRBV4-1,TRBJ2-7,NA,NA,CASSQEGLNSYEQYF,TGCGCCAGCAGCCAAGAAGGCCTGAACTCCTACGAGCAGTACTTC
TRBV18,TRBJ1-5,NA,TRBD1,CASSQGASLSNQPQHF,TGTGCCAGCTCTCAGGGGGCTTCTCTTAGCAATCAGCCCCAGCATTTT
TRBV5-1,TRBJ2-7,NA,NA,CASSLGPGYEQYF,TGCGCCAGCAGCTTGGGTCCGGGCTACGAGCAGTACTTC
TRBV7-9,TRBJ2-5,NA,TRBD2,CAILDRGLAEETQYF,TGTGCCATTCTTGACCGGGGACTAGCGGAAGAGACCCAGTACTTC
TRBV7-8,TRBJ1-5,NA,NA,CASSLLGAGNQPQHF,TGTGCCAGCAGCTTACTGGGGGCAGGCAATCAGCCCCAGCATTTT
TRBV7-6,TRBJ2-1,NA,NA,CASSSRGGVNEQFF,TGTGCCAGCAGCTCCCGAGGGGGGGTCAATGAGCAGTTCTTC
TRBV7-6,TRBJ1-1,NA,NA,CASSPIGPGTGFIGTEAFF,TGTGCCAGCAGCCCAATAGGTCCCGGGACGGGGTTCATCGGGACTGAAGCTTTCTTT
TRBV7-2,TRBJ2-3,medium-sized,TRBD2,CASSSGLAGVADTQYF,TGTGCCAGCAGCTCGGGACTAGCGGGAGTGGCAGATACGCAGTATTTT
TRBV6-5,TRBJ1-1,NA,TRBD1,CASRKGPQGAKGAFF,TGTGCCAGCAGGAAGGGCCCCCAGGGGGCAAAGGGAGCTTTCTTT
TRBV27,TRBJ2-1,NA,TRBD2,CASSLLGGLASREQFF,TGTGCCAGCAGTTTATTAGGCGGACTAGCGTCTCGGGAGCAGTTCTTC
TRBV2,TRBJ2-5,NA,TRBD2,CASSEATSGKETQYF,TGTGCCAGCAGTGAAGCGACTAGCGGTAAAGAGACCCAGTACTTC
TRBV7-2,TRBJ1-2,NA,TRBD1,CASSLAKTGAYGYTF,TGTGCCAGCAGCTTAGCGAAGACAGGGGCCTATGGCTACACCTTC
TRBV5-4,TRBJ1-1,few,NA,CASSFTLMNTEAFF,TGTGCCAGCAGCTTCACACTTATGAACACTGAAGCTTTCTTT
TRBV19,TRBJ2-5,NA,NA,CASSFSDSRETQYF,TGTGCCAGTAGTTTTTCTGACAGTCGGGAGACCCAGTACTTC
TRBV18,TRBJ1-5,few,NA,CASSLGTPQGGNQPQHF,TGTGCCAGCTCACTGGGGACTCCCCAAGGGGGCAATCAGCCCCAGCATTTT
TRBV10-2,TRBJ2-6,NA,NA,CASRGSGANVLTF,TGCGCCAGCAGGGGTTCTGGGGCCAACGTCCTGACTTTC
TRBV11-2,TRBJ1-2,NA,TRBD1,CASSLGTGGADYTF,TGTGCCAGCAGCTTAGGGACAGGGGGCGCGGACTACACCTTC
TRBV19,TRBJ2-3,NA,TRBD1,CASSTGQGPMTDTQYF,TGTGCCAGTAGCACCGGACAGGGCCCGATGACAGATACGCAGTATTTT
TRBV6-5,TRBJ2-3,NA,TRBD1,CASSSTGAGTDTQYF,TGTGCCAGCAGTTCGACAGGGGCCGGCACAGATACGCAGTATTTT